A selection of T cell receptor beta chains follows, all from one sample in a study of cytomegalovirus exposure and HLA in healthy donors. The data were produced by immunoSEQ multiplex PCR, yet TCRdb's version contains in-frame clones alone and is incomplete. The sample holds 150,000 to 200,000 clones; almost 80% are singletons and the top ten take less than 8%. Source material: PBMCs. These receptors all stem from a man aged 35 to 55 in good health and CMV-seropositive. Both conserved end residues are part of each CDR3. The D gene is left open where the match is weak. Some rows have no size entry. The others give once, few or many, or a class for an expanded clone.

TRBJ2-5 TRBD2 NA TRBV6-1 CASTSGGSGQETQYF TGTGCCAGCACAAGCGGCGGGAGTGGGCAAGAGACCCAGTACTTC
TRBJ2-7 NA NA TRBV7-6 CASSLGIASYEQYF TGTGCCAGCAGCTTAGGGATAGCCTCCTACGAGCAGTACTTC
TRBJ1-1 NA NA TRBV30 CAWSVPPGRTEAFF TGTGCCTGGAGTGTACCTCCTGGGAGGACTGAAGCTTTCTTT
TRBJ2-2 TRBD1 NA TRBV6-1 CASHRTGGDTGELFF TGTGCCAGCCATAGGACAGGGGGCGACACCGGGGAGCTGTTTTTT
TRBJ1-5 TRBD1 NA TRBV28 CASRQGEGSNQPQHF TGTGCCAGCCGACAGGGAGAGGGTAGCAATCAGCCCCAGCATTTT
TRBJ1-1 TRBD1 NA TRBV19 CASSGGNTEAFF TGTGCCAGTTCAGGGGGGAACACTGAAGCTTTCTTT
TRBJ2-3 TRBD2 NA TRBV10-1 CASSEGTSGTKDTQYF TGCGCCAGCAGTGAGGGGACTAGCGGGACTAAAGATACGCAGTATTTT
TRBJ2-7 NA NA TRBV29-1 CSAGTPSYEQYF TGCAGCGCCGGGACACCATCCTACGAGCAGTACTTC
TRBJ2-1 TRBD2 NA TRBV18 CASSIGTTNNEQFF TGTGCCAGCTCAATCGGGACTACCAACAATGAGCAGTTCTTC
TRBJ2-7 NA NA TRBV7-6 CASSSSGTSTVEQYF TGTGCCAGCAGCTCTTCCGGGACTTCAACGGTCGAGCAGTACTTC
TRBJ2-7 TRBD1 many TRBV2 CASSSRDSSYEQYF TGTGCCAGCAGTTCCCGGGACAGCTCCTACGAGCAGTACTTC
TRBJ2-6 TRBD2 once TRBV13 CASSPLGTSGSGGANVLTF TGTGCCAGCAGCCCCCTCGGGACTAGCGGGAGCGGTGGGGCCAACGTCCTGACTTTC
TRBJ2-1 TRBD2 NA TRBV4-1 CASSRQTSGTNDEQFF TGCGCCAGCAGCCGCCAGACTAGCGGGACTAACGATGAGCAGTTCTTC
TRBJ2-7 TRBD2 NA TRBV29-1 CNGGSTPDEQYF TGCAACGGGGGGTCGACACCTGACGAGCAGTACTTC
TRBJ2-7 NA NA TRBV6-1 CASSEAAYEQYF TGTGCCAGCAGTGAAGCCGCCTACGAGCAGTACTTC
TRBJ2-7 NA NA TRBV5-8 CASSPGRRGYEQYF TGTGCCAGCAGCCCCGGACGGAGGGGTTACGAGCAGTACTTC